The clone carrying this TCR beta chain was counted ten times or more. Its target is not known. This sample stems from a study of spatial heterogeneity in lung cancer. This sample's time point: sample taken at primary tumor resection. Frozen PBMC, nontumor lung or tumor provided whole RNA, which was sequenced unsorted. General study points: Resection saw ubiquitous expanded tumor TCRs appear in blood more than follow-up did.

The CDR3 consists of 11 residues. V gave up 6 bases and J gave up 4 bases, with 6 bases separating them. The germline CDR1 and CDR2 sequences are DFQATT and SNEGSKA (reference sequence). TCRdb itself ran the 5' RACE reads through MiXCR, one entry per CDR3 protein. The sample consists of tens of thousands of distinct CDR3 sequences, roughly 7.2% of them appearing once. The specimen comprised PBMCs, sampled at surgery. The clonotype comes from a male donor with early-stage non-small cell lung cancer. The chain recombines TRBV20-1 with TRBJ2-2; tentatively, D is TRBD1 (6 bases). This CDR3 is CSAGGTGELFF. The CDR3 nucleotides read TGCAGTGCAGGGGGCACCGGGGAGCTGTTTTTT.